What follows are 7 T cell receptor beta chains derived from one specimen sequenced in a study of post-analysis software for immune sequencing data (dated by TCRdb to between 2014 and 2017). Study-wide conclusions, independent of this receptor: About five TRBV segments, including TRBV5-6, TRBV5-1 and TRBV20-1, were significantly more frequent in patients than controls.

Libraries were built with PCR. Sequencing used an Illumina HiSeq 2500. To reduce PCR and sequencing biases, unique molecular identifiers were built into the TCR beta cDNA libraries. TCRdb ran its own pipeline on the public reads, namely fastp trimming at Q25 and MiXCR clone calling, and kept in-frame beta chains. Every CDR3 protein is listed once, alongside the most common genes and DNA of its rows. The sample has some 690,000 distinct CDR3 sequences on record, roughly 30% of them singletons. Of the sample, more than 0.45% falls within the top ten clones. These receptors lack a known antigen. Sequenced: blood. The receptor set was obtained from a girl between 5 and 17 years old with multiple sclerosis.

This clonotype was seen a handful of times. V and J are TRBV4-3 and TRBJ2-5; D perhaps matches TRBD2 (6 bases). The CDR3 is 14 amino acids. The germline V and J ends were trimmed by 1 base and 5 bases, with 11 bases remaining between them. Germline CDR1 and CDR2: LGHNA and YSLEER. The CDR3 sequence: CASSQVLAWETQYF. The CDR3 DNA sequence: TGCGCCAGCAGCCAAGTACTAGCCTGGGAGACCCAGTACTTC.

About this clonotype: The junction departs from the called germline gene at one end, perhaps through a read error. The chain combines TRBV20-1 with TRBJ2-5, with D tentatively TRBD2 (5 bases). Germline CDR1 reads DFQATT; CDR2 reads SNEGSKA (reference sequence). The CDR3 is made up of 15 amino acids. The chain's CDR3 is CSAFYGGPHQETQYF. CDR3 in DNA: TGTAGTGCTTTCTATGGCGGGCCTCACCAAGAGACCCAGTACTTC.

This clonotype turned up a few times. The chain uses TRBV7-2 and TRBJ1-2, with D perhaps TRBD1 (5 bases). The germline V and J ends were trimmed by 3 bases and 7 bases, with 15 bases remaining between them. Per the germline V gene, CDR1 is SGHTA and CDR2 is FQGNSA. The CDR3 spans 14 residues. The CDR3 sequence: CASSFKTRDGGYTF. DNA for the CDR3: TGTGCCAGCAGCTTTAAAACCCGGGACGGTGGCTACACCTTC.

V is TRBV6-5 and J is TRBJ2-2; 8 nucleotides align to TRBD1. The CDR3 extends over 17 amino acids. Germline values: CDR1 MNHEY, CDR2 SVGAGI. The V and J ends lost 4 bases and 0 bases, in that order; junction bases with no gene match: 7. The CDR3 DNA reads TGTGCCAGCAGTTCCTGGACAGGGTTAGCGAACACCGGGGAGCTGTTTTTT. It specifies CASSSWTGLANTGELFF.

This chain joins TRBV29-1 and TRBJ2-1; tentatively, D is TRBD1 or TRBD2 (5 bases each). Germline CDR1 and CDR2: SQVTM and ANQGSEA. The germline V and J ends were trimmed by 3 bases and 8 bases, with 26 bases remaining between them. This CDR3 comprises 17 residues. The CDR3 DNA reads as TGCAGCGTTGACACGATTGGTGGGACCGACCGAGGCCATGAGCAGTTCTTC. Protein product: CSVDTIGGTDRGHEQFF.

This clonotype was seen more than once but under ten times. The V gene is TRBV12-3 or TRBV12-4, the J gene TRBJ2-3; perhaps TRBD1 as D (5 bases). V dropped 3 bases and J dropped 10 bases, with 8 bases sitting between them. The CDR3 loop spans 11 amino acids. The CDR3 region is CASSFQGPQYF. CDR3 DNA: TGTGCCAGCAGTTTCCAGGGTCCGCAGTATTTT.

J is TRBJ2-5 and V is TRBV3-1; possible D gene TRBD1, 6 bases. CDR3 length: 14 amino acids. Germline V CDR1 and CDR2: LGHDT, YNNKEL (reference sequence). The V end was cut by 0 bases, the J end by 5 bases, with 10 bases between. CDR3 region: CASSQDYGQETQYF. The CDR3 bases are TGTGCCAGCAGCCAAGACTACGGACAGGAGACCCAGTACTTC.